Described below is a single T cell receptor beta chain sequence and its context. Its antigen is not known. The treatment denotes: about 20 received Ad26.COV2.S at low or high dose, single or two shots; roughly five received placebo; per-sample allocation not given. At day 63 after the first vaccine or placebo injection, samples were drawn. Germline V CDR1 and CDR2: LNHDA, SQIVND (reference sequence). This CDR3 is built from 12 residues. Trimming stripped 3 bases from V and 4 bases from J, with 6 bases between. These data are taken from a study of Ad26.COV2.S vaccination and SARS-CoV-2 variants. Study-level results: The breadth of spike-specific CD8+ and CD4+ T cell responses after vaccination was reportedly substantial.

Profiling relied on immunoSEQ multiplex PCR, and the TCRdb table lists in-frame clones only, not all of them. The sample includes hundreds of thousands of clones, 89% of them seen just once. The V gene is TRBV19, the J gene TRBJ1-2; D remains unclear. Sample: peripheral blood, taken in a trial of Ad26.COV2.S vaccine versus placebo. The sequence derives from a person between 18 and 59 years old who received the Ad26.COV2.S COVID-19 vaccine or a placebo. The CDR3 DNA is TGTGCCAGTAGTATCCGACCCTATGGCTACACCTTC. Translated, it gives CASSIRPYGYTF.